The source of this T cell receptor (beta chain) is a study of blood T cell repertoires in COVID-19. Study details: Acute and convalescent COVID-19 samples came from the United States, Italy and Spain.

Germline CDR1 reads SNHLY; CDR2 reads FYNNEI. V was cut by 2 bases and J by 7 bases, with 14 bases left in between. The CDR3 sequence is 14 residues long. As handled by the study authors: Reference gene primer amplification gave estimated nucleated cell counts. Produced via immunoSEQ multiplex PCR; TCRdb's table is partial and in-frame only. V and J calls and clone size follow that table, whereas D and trimming were derived from the DNA. Of under 85,000 clones in the sample, roughly 86% were seen once. The V and J genes are TRBV2 and TRBJ2-5, with TRBD1 as a possible D gene (6 bases). The sequence was collected from a human donor in a cohort sampled during active COVID-19. Source material: peripheral blood. The CDR3 protein is CASSESTKGGTQYF. The CDR3 DNA is TGTGCCAGCAGTGAATCTACGAAAGGGGGGACCCAGTACTTC.